This T cell receptor beta chain was documented in a study of T cells after yellow fever vaccination. Study context: Preparation used SMART-Seq v4 Ultra Low Input for the low-cell-number fractions.

Germline assignment: CDR1 SGHAT and CDR2 FQNNGV. V was clipped by 2 bases and J by 6 bases, with 12 bases between them. The CDR3 extends over 14 amino acids. A process of 5'RACE template switching, which added a universal primer site and UMIs, was used to make TCR cDNA. MiXCR, applied by TCRdb to the 5' RACE reads, yields one record per CDR3 protein. The data hold 300,000 to 400,000 distinct CDR3 sequences, with around 6.4% observed a single time. Study findings and constraints: Though weaker, the secondary response peaked faster, on day 5 versus 15.

Concerning this clonotype itself: Its antigen is not identified.

The sequences come from PBMCs, collected 5 days after the yellow fever booster vaccination. The V call is TRBV11-2, the J call TRBJ2-3; D unclear. This clonotype was sampled from a man younger than 40 who received the YFV17D yellow fever vaccine. The CDR3 sequence: CASSLYDGPDTQYF. CDR3 in DNA: TGTGCCAGCAGCTTATACGATGGGCCGGATACGCAGTATTTT.